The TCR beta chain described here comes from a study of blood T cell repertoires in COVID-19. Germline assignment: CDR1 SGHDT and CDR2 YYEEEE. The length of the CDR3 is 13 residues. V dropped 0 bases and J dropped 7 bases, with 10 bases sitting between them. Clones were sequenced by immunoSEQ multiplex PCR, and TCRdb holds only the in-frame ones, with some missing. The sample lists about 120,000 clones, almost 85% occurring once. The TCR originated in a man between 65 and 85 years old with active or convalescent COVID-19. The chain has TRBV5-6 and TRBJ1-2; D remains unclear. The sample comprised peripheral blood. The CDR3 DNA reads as TGTGCCAGCAGCTTGGCCGGTAGCGGTGGCTACACCTTC. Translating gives CASSLAGSGGYTF.